Given below is one T cell receptor beta chain in context. These data originate in a study of blood T cell repertoires in COVID-19. The V segment lost 5 bases and the J segment 4 bases; nucleotides outside the gene matches: 9. Germline V CDR1 and CDR2: MNHEY, SMNVEV (reference sequence). This CDR3 is 15 amino acids long. Per the original data handling: Reference gene primer amplification gave nucleated cell count estimates. Using immunoSEQ multiplex PCR, the repertoire was profiled, and TCRdb retains in-frame clones only, with some absent. V, J and clone size were drawn from that table, and D and trimming were deduced from the DNA. The table records a few hundred thousand clones, approximately 90% of them present only once.

The chain uses TRBV27 and TRBJ2-7; TRBD2 matches 9 bases. The origin of this receptor is a man between 18 and 29 years old with acute COVID-19. The sequencing input was PBMCs or T cells enriched from blood (not recorded which). DNA for the CDR3: TGTGCCAGCAGTCCCCCTAGCGGGGAGGTGTACGAGCAGTACTTC. Protein: CASSPPSGEVYEQYF.